The entry below gives a single T cell receptor beta chain sequence along with its context. The record originates from a study of blood T cell repertoires in COVID-19. Study-level background: The cDNA or gDNA used as material had been derived from T cells, B-cell-depleted T cells, or PBMCs.

Profiling relied on immunoSEQ multiplex PCR, and the TCRdb table lists in-frame clones only, not all of them. Of roughly 330,000 clones in the sample, roughly 89% were seen once. V lost 6 bases, J lost 0 bases, and 14 bases stayed unmatched. The CDR3 consists of 18 residues. Germline-derived CDR1 and CDR2 are MDHEN and SYDVKM. The source is a man younger than 40 with COVID-19, enrolled during active disease. The genes are TRBV28 and TRBJ2-7; TRBD2 aligns across 10 bases. Specimen: peripheral blood. In nucleotides, the CDR3 is TGTGCCAGCAGCGGACTAGCGGAATCCCCCCGGAGCTCCTACGAGCAGTACTTC. Its translation is CASSGLAESPRSSYEQYF.